These 27 T cell receptor beta chains were all obtained from the same sample, sequenced in a study of cytomegalovirus exposure and HLA in healthy donors. Measured with immunoSEQ multiplex PCR; TCRdb has only the in-frame clones, and not every one. This sample has 60,000 to 65,000 clones, with roughly 94% found just once. The sequenced sample consisted of PBMCs. These receptors came from a woman in her late teens or twenties in good health and CMV-seropositive.

The chain links TRBV7-3 to TRBJ2-5; no clear D gene. The V gene's germline CDR1 is SGHTA and CDR2 FQGTGA. Trimming took 4 bases from V and 1 from J, leaving 7 bases between them. This CDR3 spans 13 amino acids. CDR3 sequence (DNA): TGTGCCAGCAGCTCTTCTCCCCAAGAGACCCAGTACTTC. Encoded protein: CASSSSPQETQYF.

The chain carries TRBV4-1 and TRBJ1-4; 8 bases agree with TRBD1. CDR3 length: 13 residues. The V gene end was trimmed by 4 bases and the J gene end by 7 bases; junction bases not matched to a gene: 2. Per the germline V gene, CDR1 is MGHRA and CDR2 is YSYEKL. CDR3 sequence (DNA): TGCGCCAGCAGCCCAGGGGGCGGTGAAAAACTGTTTTTT. This encodes CASSPGGGEKLFF.

J is TRBJ2-7 and V is TRBV7-9; 10 bases line up with TRBD1. After removal of 5 bases from V and 6 bases from J, the junction contained 1 base not matched to a gene. CDR3 length equals 12 residues. Germline V CDR1 and CDR2: SEHNR, FQNEAQ (reference sequence). For the CDR3, the DNA is TGTGCCAGCAGCGGACAGGGGGGCGAGCAGTACTTC. The encoded protein is CASSGQGGEQYF.

This chain joins TRBV28 and TRBJ2-7; D call uncertain. The CDR3 sequence is 15 residues long. Looked up from germline, CDR1 is MDHEN and CDR2 is SYDVKM. V lost 6 bases, J lost 3 bases, and 18 bases lay in between. CDR3 sequence: CASREALRLGYEQYF. CDR3 coding DNA: TGTGCCAGCAGGGAAGCCCTTCGACTCGGCTACGAGCAGTACTTC.

This chain joins TRBV7-8 and TRBJ2-7; 7 nucleotides agree with TRBD1. From germline, CDR1 is SGHVS and CDR2 FQNEAQ. The CDR3 has 16 residues. Losses at the gene ends were 4 bases for V and 2 bases for J; bases not matched to a gene: 11. CDR3 coding DNA: TGTGCCAGCAGCTCTAGACAGGGACCCATCGCCTACGAGCAGTACTTC. This sequence encodes CASSSRQGPIAYEQYF.

The rearrangement uses TRBV30 and TRBJ1-6, with TRBD1 matching over 7 bases. Germline trimming cut 0 bases from V and 9 bases from J; bases unmatched to any gene: 5. Per the germline V gene, CDR1 is GTSNPN and CDR2 is SVGIG (reference sequence). The CDR3 consists of 14 residues. CDR3 nucleotide sequence: TGTGCCTGGAGTGTAGAGGGGGCAAGTTCACCCCTCCACTTT. It encodes CAWSVEGASSPLHF. Filled out from reference TRBV30 and TRBJ1-6, the complete variable domain reads SQTIHQWPATLVQPVGSPLSLECTVEGTSNPNLYWYRQAAGRGLQLLFYSVGIGQISSEVPQNLSASRPQDRQFILSSKKLLLSDSGFYLCAWSVEGASSPLHFGNGTRLTVT.

The J gene is TRBJ2-7, the V gene TRBV18; 9 bases agree with TRBD1. Germline trimming cut 4 bases from V and 1 base from J; bases unmatched to any gene: 2. The germline V gene encodes CDR1 KGHSH and CDR2 LQKENI. There are 14 residues in the CDR3. The CDR3 loop is CASSLGTGSYEQYF. In nucleotides, the CDR3 is TGTGCCAGCTCACTCGGGACAGGGTCCTACGAGCAGTACTTC. The variable domain in full, completed from reference TRBV18 and TRBJ2-7, reads NAGVMQNPRHLVRRRGQEARLRCSPMKGHSHVYWYRQLPEEGLKFMVYLQKENIIDESGMPKERFSAEFPKEGPSILRIQQVVRGDSAAYFCASSLGTGSYEQYFGPGTRLTVT.

V gene TRBV6-6 combines with J gene TRBJ2-5; perhaps TRBD1 as D (5 bases). Between the trimmed V and J ends, which lost 2 bases and 5 bases, there was a span of 12 bases. Germline assignment: CDR1 MNHNY and CDR2 SVGAGI (reference sequence). The CDR3 spans 14 residues. This CDR3 is CASSYARAGETQYF. Here the CDR3 DNA reads TGTGCCAGCAGTTACGCCAGGGCAGGGGAGACCCAGTACTTC.

This clone was detected only once. This sequence joins TRBV6-5 and TRBJ2-7; D not certain. Germline V gene data show CDR1 as MNHEY and CDR2 as SVGAGI. V was clipped by 6 bases and J by 9 bases, with 15 bases between them. CDR3 length equals 12 residues. CDR3 bases: TGTGCCAGCAGCCTCGATCGGTCCCGGCAGTACTTC. This encodes CASSLDRSRQYF.

The genes are TRBV5-4 and TRBJ1-2; TRBD1 agrees at 9 bases. With 2 bases clipped from V and 0 bases from J, the junction kept 2 bases outside the gene matches. Germline-derived CDR1 and CDR2 are SGHNT and YYREEE (reference sequence). The CDR3 spans 15 residues. This chain's CDR3 is CASSLRDRANYGYTF. DNA of the CDR3: TGTGCCAGCAGCTTAAGGGACAGGGCTAACTATGGCTACACCTTC.

The J gene is TRBJ2-3, the V gene TRBV18; tentatively, D is TRBD1 (5 bases). V lost 2 bases and J lost 0, with 9 bases in between. The CDR3 totals 15 residues. Germline CDR1 reads KGHSH; CDR2 reads LQKENI. CDR3 amino acids: CASSPVGASTDTQYF. The CDR3 nucleotides read TGTGCCAGCTCACCAGTAGGGGCTAGCACAGATACGCAGTATTTT.

J is TRBJ2-1 and V is TRBV10-2; TRBD1 matches 9 bases. The CDR3 is 13 amino acids. V shed 5 bases and J 7 bases; nucleotides not matched to a gene: 3. Germline CDR1 reads WSHSY; CDR2 reads SAAADI. CDR3 nucleotides: TGCGCCAGCAGTCGACAGGGGGGGAATGAGCAGTTCTTC. Its translation: CASSRQGGNEQFF.

The V gene is TRBV2, the J gene TRBJ1-2, with TRBD1 matching over 9 bases. CDR1 and CDR2 from the germline V gene are SNHLY and FYNNEI. This CDR3 is built from 11 residues. This CDR3 is CGQGVSNGYTF. CDR3 DNA: TGTGGACAGGGGGTTAGTAACGGCTACACCTTC.

The V call is TRBV6-5, the J call TRBJ1-1, with 9 bases aligning to TRBD1. The V gene's germline CDR1 is MNHEY and CDR2 SVGAGI. The V gene end was trimmed by 6 bases and the J gene end by 4 bases; junction bases not matched to a gene: 6. The CDR3 totals 14 residues. The CDR3 sequence: CASSPTTGGTEAFF. The CDR3 DNA sequence: TGTGCCAGCAGCCCCACGACAGGGGGCACTGAAGCTTTCTTT.

This clone was detected once. The CDR3: CASSEGDAYTGELFF. The CDR3 DNA follows: TGTGCCAGCAGCGAGGGGGACGCATACACCGGGGAGCTGTTTTTT. This chain joins TRBV9 and TRBJ2-2; a weak D match, TRBD1 (6 bases). V lost 3 bases and J lost 3, with 12 bases in between. The germline V gene encodes CDR1 SGDLS and CDR2 YYNGEE. The CDR3 sequence is 15 residues long. Complete variable domain (other parts from reference TRBV9 and TRBJ2-2): DSGVTQTPKHLITATGQRVTLRCSPRSGDLSVYWYQQSLDQGLQFLIQYYNGEERAKGNILERFSAQQFPDLHSELNLSSLELGDSALYFCASSEGDAYTGELFFGEGSRLTVL.

The V gene is TRBV5-1, the J gene TRBJ2-7; 10 bases fit TRBD1. Unmatched junction bases numbered 10, after V lost 3 bases and J lost 4 bases. The CDR3 has 16 amino acids. The V gene's germline CDR1 is SGHRS and CDR2 YFSETQ. The CDR3 reads CASSSYRDRGRYEQYF. The CDR3 DNA follows: TGCGCCAGCAGCTCCTACCGGGACAGGGGAAGGTACGAGCAGTACTTC.

The CDR3 loop is CASSLSPSGLLGTGELFF. The DNA for the CDR3 is TGTGCCAGCAGTTTAAGCCCTAGCGGGTTACTCGGCACCGGGGAGCTGTTTTTT. This sequence joins TRBV27 and TRBJ2-2; 8 nucleotides agree with TRBD2. V shed 2 bases, J shed 4 bases, and the junction held 12 bases outside the gene matches. The germline gives CDR1 MNHEY, CDR2 SMNVEV (reference sequence). CDR3 length: 18 amino acids.

V gene TRBV7-7 combines with J gene TRBJ2-1, with 9 nucleotides matching TRBD1. The CDR3 loop spans 19 amino acids. V shed 5 bases and J 0 bases; nucleotides not matched to a gene: 14. Germline values: CDR1 SSHAT, CDR2 FNYEAQ (reference sequence). CDR3 sequence (DNA): TGTGCCAGCAGCAGAGAGGGACAGGGCAAACCTTACTCCTACAATGAGCAGTTCTTC. It encodes CASSREGQGKPYSYNEQFF.

The table lists this clone with a count of one. The rearrangement uses TRBV7-2 and TRBJ2-7; D might be TRBD2 (6 bases). With 2 bases removed from V and 3 bases from J, the gap between germline ends came to 11 bases. From germline, CDR1 is SGHTA and CDR2 FQGNSA. This CDR3 contains 14 residues. DNA of the CDR3: TGTGCCAGCAGCTTATGGGACTCCAACTACGAGCAGTACTTC. As protein: CASSLWDSNYEQYF. The whole variable domain, remainder taken from reference TRBV7-2 and TRBJ2-7, is GAGVSQSPSNKVTEKGKDVELRCDPISGHTALYWYRQSLGQGLEFLIYFQGNSAPDKSGLPSDRFSAERTGGSVSTLTIQRTQQEDSAVYLCASSLWDSNYEQYFGPGTRLTVT.

This chain uses TRBV29-1 with TRBJ2-2; 10 bases map to TRBD1. The CDR3 extends over 15 amino acids. V lost 4 bases and J lost 1; bases outside the gene matches: 3. Germline values: CDR1 SQVTM, CDR2 ANQGSEA. DNA for the CDR3: TGCAGCGTTGGGGGACAGGGGTGGAACACCGGGGAGCTGTTTTTT. It yields the protein CSVGGQGWNTGELFF.

This chain joins TRBV5-1 and TRBJ2-5, with TRBD1 identical over 11 bases. V trimming: 4 bases; J trimming: 4 bases; junction bases outside the gene matches: 3. From germline, CDR1 is SGHRS and CDR2 YFSETQ. This CDR3 comprises 14 residues. The CDR3 is CASSAGTGGETQYF. The CDR3, as DNA: TGCGCCAGCAGCGCCGGGACAGGGGGAGAGACCCAGTACTTC.

The V and J genes are TRBV11-2 and TRBJ2-1; D not resolved. V was trimmed by 1 base and J by 0 bases, leaving 10 bases between them. There are 16 residues in the CDR3. The germline V gene encodes CDR1 SGHAT and CDR2 FQNNGV. The CDR3 DNA sequence: TGTGCCAGCAGCTTAGTTCGCCTAGGCTCCTACAATGAGCAGTTCTTC. It encodes CASSLVRLGSYNEQFF.

The chain carries TRBV6-6 and TRBJ1-5, with D possibly matching TRBD1 (5 bases). The CDR3 spans 15 residues. V was cut by 6 bases and J by 2 bases, with 14 bases left in between. Germline CDR1 is MNHNY and CDR2 is SVGAGI (reference sequence). The CDR3 DNA reads as TGTGCCAGCAGCCCGACAGCTGGGGGCAATCAGCCCCAGCATTTT. Residues: CASSPTAGGNQPQHF.

This clone was counted a few times. The chain carries TRBV10-3 and TRBJ2-2; 7 bases are shared with TRBD2. This CDR3 has 14 residues. Per the germline V gene, CDR1 is ENHRY and CDR2 is SYGVKD. The trim removed 10 bases at V and 6 bases at J, leaving 11 bases unmatched. CDR3 sequence reads: CATRTGGSSGELFF. CDR3 DNA sequence: TGTGCCACCCGGACGGGCGGGAGTTCCGGGGAGCTGTTTTTT.

The chain recombines TRBV4-2 with TRBJ2-1; 10 bases fit TRBD2. In germline, CDR1 is LGHNA, CDR2 YNFKEQ. The CDR3 loop spans 14 amino acids. V was clipped by 6 bases and J by 6 bases; unmatched bases: 5. DNA of the CDR3: TGTGCCAGCAGTCTAGCGGGGGCCGTCAATGAGCAGTTCTTC. Protein sequence: CASSLAGAVNEQFF.

Only one count was recorded for this clone. This sequence joins TRBV14 and TRBJ1-2, with D possibly being TRBD1 (6 bases). Deletions cut 4 bases from V and 0 bases from J, with 12 bases between. This CDR3 has 15 amino acids. Germline V CDR1 and CDR2: SGHDN, FVKESK. CDR3 sequence (DNA): TGTGCCAGCAGCCCTGGACAGTTACCTAACTATGGCTACACCTTC. This codes for CASSPGQLPNYGYTF.

This chain connects TRBV18 to TRBJ2-7, with D possibly TRBD2 on 6 matching bases. V lost 0 bases to trimming and J lost 3 bases, with 12 bases between them. The CDR3 covers 15 residues. CDR1 is KGHSH, CDR2 LQKENI, per germline. The CDR3 is CASSPPEGAGYEQYF. The CDR3 DNA reads TGTGCCAGCTCACCACCCGAGGGAGCGGGCTACGAGCAGTACTTC.